The text below deals with one TCR beta chain. The antigen remains unidentified. The data are from a study of human T cells and chemical hapten exposure. TCRdb reanalysed the RACE reads using MiXCR and keeps one entry per CDR3 protein. Of more than 85,000 distinct CDR3 sequences listed, 9.2% are singletons. The time point is: patch test 2, 6 weeks after DPC sensitization. Treatment noted: therapeutic diphenylcyclopropenone sensitization with weekly scalp DPC. General study findings and limits: Against controls, expanded TCRs gave rise to significantly more large CDR3 similarity clusters.

The sample was whole blood, taken in connection with sensitization to the hapten diphenylcyclopropenone (DPC). This TCR was sampled from a middle-aged woman with alopecia areata. Some clones in this sample may be carry-over from other donors' samples.

The CDR3 bases are TGCGCCAGCAGCCAGAACGGGGGCCTATCCTACGAGCAGTACTTC. This encodes CASSQNGGLSYEQYF. The chain links TRBV4-1 to TRBJ2-7; either TRBD1 or TRBD2 may supply D (6 bases each). The V end lost 3 bases, the J end lost 1 base, and 13 bases lay between the germline ends. The V gene's germline CDR1 is MGHRA and CDR2 YSYEKL. This CDR3 region has 15 residues.